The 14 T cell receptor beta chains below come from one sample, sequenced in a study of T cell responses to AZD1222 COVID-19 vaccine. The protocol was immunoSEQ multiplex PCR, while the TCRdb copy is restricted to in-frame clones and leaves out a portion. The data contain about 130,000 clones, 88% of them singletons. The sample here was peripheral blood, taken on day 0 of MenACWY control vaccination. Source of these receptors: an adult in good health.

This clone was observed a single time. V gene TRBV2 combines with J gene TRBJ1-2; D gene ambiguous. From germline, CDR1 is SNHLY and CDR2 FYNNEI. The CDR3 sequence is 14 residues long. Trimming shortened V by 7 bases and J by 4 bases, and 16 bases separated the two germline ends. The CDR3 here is CASTGSGVSYGYTF. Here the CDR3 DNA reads TGTGCCAGCACTGGATCAGGAGTTAGCTATGGCTACACCTTC. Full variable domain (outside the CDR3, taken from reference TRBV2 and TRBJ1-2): EPEVTQTPSHQVTQMGQEVILRCVPISNHLYFYWYRQILGQKVEFLVSFYNNEISEKSEIFDDQFSVERPDGSNFTLKIRSTKLEDSAMYFCASTGSGVSYGYTFGSGTRLTVV.

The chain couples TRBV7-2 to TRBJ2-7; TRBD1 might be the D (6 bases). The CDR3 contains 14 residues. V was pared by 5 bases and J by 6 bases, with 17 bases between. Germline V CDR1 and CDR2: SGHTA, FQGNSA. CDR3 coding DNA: TGTGCCAGCAGCCTCGATAGGGGGTCGGGCGAGCAGTACTTC. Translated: CASSLDRGSGEQYF.

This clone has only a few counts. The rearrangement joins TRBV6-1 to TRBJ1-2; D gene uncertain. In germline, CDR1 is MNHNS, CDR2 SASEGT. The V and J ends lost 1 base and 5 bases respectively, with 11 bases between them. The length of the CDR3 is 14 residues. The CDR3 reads CASSEDLNGYGYTF. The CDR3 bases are TGTGCCAGCAGTGAAGATCTGAACGGGTATGGCTACACCTTC.

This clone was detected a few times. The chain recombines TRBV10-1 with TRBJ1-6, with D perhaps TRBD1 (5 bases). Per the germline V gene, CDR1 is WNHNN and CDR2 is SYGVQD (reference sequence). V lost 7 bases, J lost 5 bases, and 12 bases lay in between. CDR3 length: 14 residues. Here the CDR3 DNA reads TGCGCCAGCACCCCCAGGGTGAATAATTCACCCCTCCACTTT. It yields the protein CASTPRVNNSPLHF.

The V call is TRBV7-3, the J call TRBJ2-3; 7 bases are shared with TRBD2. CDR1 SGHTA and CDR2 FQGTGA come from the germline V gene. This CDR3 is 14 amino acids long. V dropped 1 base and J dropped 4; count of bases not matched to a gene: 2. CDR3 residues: CASSLSGSADTQYF. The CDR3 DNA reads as TGTGCCAGCAGCTTAAGCGGGAGTGCAGATACGCAGTATTTT.

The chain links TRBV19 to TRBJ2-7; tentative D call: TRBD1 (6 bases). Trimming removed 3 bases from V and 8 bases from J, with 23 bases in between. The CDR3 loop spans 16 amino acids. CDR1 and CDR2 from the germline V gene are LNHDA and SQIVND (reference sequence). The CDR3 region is CASSIPGARRESQQYF. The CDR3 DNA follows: TGTGCCAGTAGTATCCCAGGGGCGCGAAGAGAAAGCCAGCAGTACTTC.

This chain's CDR3 is CASRPQRGVPRDSPLHF. CDR3 DNA: TGTGCCAGCAGACCCCAAAGGGGAGTTCCTCGGGATTCACCCCTCCACTTT. V usage is TRBV28 and J usage is TRBJ1-6; a possible D gene is TRBD1 (5 bases). V lost 6 bases and J 8 bases, leaving 23 bases between the germline ends. The CDR3 totals 17 residues. Per the germline V gene, CDR1 is MDHEN and CDR2 is SYDVKM.

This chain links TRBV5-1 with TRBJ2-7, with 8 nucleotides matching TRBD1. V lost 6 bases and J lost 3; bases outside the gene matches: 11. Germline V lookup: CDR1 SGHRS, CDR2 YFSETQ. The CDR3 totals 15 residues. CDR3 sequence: CASKTLPGQDYEQYF. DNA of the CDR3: TGCGCCAGCAAGACGCTTCCGGGACAGGACTACGAGCAGTACTTC.

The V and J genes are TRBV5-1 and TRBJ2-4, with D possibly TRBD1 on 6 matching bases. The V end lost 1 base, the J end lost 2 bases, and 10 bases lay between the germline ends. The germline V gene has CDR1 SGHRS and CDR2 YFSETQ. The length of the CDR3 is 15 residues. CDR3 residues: CASSLRGGPKNIQYF. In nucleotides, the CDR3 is TGCGCCAGCAGCTTGAGAGGGGGTCCCAAAAACATTCAGTACTTC.

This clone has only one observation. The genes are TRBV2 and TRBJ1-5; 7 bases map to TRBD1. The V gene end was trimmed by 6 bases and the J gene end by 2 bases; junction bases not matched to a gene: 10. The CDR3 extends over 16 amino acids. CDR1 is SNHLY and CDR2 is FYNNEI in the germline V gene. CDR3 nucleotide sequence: TGTGCCAGCAGCCGAGGGCCCGGACAGGGCAATCAGCCCCAGCATTTT. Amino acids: CASSRGPGQGNQPQHF. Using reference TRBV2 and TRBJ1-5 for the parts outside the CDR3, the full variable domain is EPEVTQTPSHQVTQMGQEVILRCVPISNHLYFYWYRQILGQKVEFLVSFYNNEISEKSEIFDDQFSVERPDGSNFTLKIRSTKLEDSAMYFCASSRGPGQGNQPQHFGDGTRLSIL.

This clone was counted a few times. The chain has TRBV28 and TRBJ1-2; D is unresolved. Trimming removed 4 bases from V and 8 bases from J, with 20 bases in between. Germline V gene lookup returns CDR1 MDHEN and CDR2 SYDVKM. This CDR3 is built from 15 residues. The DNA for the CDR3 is TGTGCCAGCAGTTCCCGGACGGATCCCCCGAAAGGCTACACCTTC. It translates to CASSSRTDPPKGYTF.

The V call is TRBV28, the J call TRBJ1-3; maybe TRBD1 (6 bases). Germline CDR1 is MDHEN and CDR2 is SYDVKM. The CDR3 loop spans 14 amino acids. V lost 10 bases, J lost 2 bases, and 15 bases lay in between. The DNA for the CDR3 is TGTGCCACCGGAGGGGGGGAAGCTGGAAACACCATATATTTT. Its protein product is CATGGGEAGNTIYF.

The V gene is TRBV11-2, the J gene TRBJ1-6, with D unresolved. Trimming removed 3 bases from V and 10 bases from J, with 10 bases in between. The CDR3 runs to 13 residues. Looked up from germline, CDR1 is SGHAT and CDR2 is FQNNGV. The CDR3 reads CASSFPLESPLHF. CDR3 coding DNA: TGTGCCAGCAGCTTCCCCCTTGAGTCACCCCTCCACTTT.

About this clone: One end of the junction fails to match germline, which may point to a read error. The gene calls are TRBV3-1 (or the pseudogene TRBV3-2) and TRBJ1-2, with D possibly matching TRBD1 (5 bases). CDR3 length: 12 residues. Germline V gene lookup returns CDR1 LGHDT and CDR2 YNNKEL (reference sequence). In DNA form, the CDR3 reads TGTGCCAGCAGCCAAGATTGGAGTGGACAAAACTTC. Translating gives CASSQDWSGQNF.